The T cell receptor beta chain under discussion was sequenced for a study of shared clonotypes between healthy human individuals. Study results and limitations: Generation of non-shared clonotypes was less probable than generation of clonotypes shared by all four donors. The authors expected sequencing depth to affect clonotype sharing among donors.

This CDR3 has 14 residues. Germline V gene lookup returns CDR1 SGHTA and CDR2 FQGNSA. TCRdb's table, derived via immunoSEQ multiplex PCR, lists solely in-frame clones and lacks some. This table holds some 2.4 million clones, 80% to 95% found once. Note on this clone: Its target is not known. Sequence at one end of the junction differs from germline and may be a read error.

The gene calls are TRBV7-2 and TRBJ2-7; no clear D. This clonotype was sampled from a man aged 18 to 29 in good health. Some clones in this sample may be carry-over from other donors' samples. The specimen sequenced was naive CD4+ T cells from PBMCs. Subset indicated: CD45RA+ positively selected. CDR3 in DNA: TGTGCCGGCAGCTCTCCCGAGTGGGTCTACGAGCAGTACTTC. Translation gives CAGSSPEWVYEQYF.